This T cell receptor beta chain was recorded in a study of glioma-infiltrating T cells after dendritic cell vaccination. Per germline, CDR1 MDHEN and CDR2 SYDVKM. Trimming removed 2 bases at V and 6 bases at J, with 14 bases between. This CDR3 is 14 amino acids long. Libraries were prepared by immunoSEQ multiplex PCR; TCRdb keeps only in-frame clonotypes and omits some of them. The data contain roughly 20,000 clones, around 74% of them seen just once; the ten biggest clones take up roughly 40%. The receptor comes from a human donor with glioblastoma. The chain links TRBV28 to TRBJ2-7; D is uncertain. This specimen consisted of blood, obtained before dendritic cell vaccination. The CDR3 nucleotides read TGTGCCAGCAGTTTAATATCAGAAAGTGGCGAGCAGTACTTC. It codes for CASSLISESGEQYF.